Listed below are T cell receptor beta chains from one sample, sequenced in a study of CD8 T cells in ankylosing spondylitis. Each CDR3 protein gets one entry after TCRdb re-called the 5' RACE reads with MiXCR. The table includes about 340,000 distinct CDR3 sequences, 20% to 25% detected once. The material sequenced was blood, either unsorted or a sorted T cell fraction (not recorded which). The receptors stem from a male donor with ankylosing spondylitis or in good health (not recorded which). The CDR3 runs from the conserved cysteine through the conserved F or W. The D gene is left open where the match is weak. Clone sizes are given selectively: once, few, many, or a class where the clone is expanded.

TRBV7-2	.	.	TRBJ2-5	TGTGCCAGCAGCTCTAGACAGTACCGAGAGACCCAGTACTTC	CASSSRQYRETQYF
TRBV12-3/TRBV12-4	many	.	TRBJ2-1	TGTGCCAGCAGTGTTCGTGGGAATGAGCAGTTCTTC	CASSVRGNEQFF
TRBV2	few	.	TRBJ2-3	TGTGCCAGCCCCGGGAGAGATGGAGATACGCAGTATTTT	CASPGRDGDTQYF
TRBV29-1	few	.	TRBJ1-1	TGCAGCGTTGAAGATCGGAAGTTGAACACTGAAGCTTTCTTT	CSVEDRKLNTEAFF
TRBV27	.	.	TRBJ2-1	TGTGCCAGCAGTTTGTCTCCGGGCCTGGGGGCATATGAGCAGTTCTTC	CASSLSPGLGAYEQFF
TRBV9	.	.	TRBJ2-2	TGTGCCAGCAGCGCGACTGGTGTTTACACCGGGGAGCTGTTTTTT	CASSATGVYTGELFF
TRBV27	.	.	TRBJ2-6	TGTGCCAGCAGTTTATCCACAGGGTTCGGGGCCAACGTCCTGACTTTC	CASSLSTGFGANVLTF
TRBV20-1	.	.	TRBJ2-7	TGCAGTGCTAGACCCAAATCGGGGATCTACGAGCAGTACTTC	CSARPKSGIYEQYF
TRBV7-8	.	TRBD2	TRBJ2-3	TGTGCCAGCAGTGGGGGGTCGGGGGGACCAACAGATACGCAGTATTTT	CASSGGSGGPTDTQYF
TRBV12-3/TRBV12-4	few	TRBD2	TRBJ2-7	TGTGCCAGCAGTGAAAGGACTAGCGGAGCCGAGCAGTACTTC	CASSERTSGAEQYF
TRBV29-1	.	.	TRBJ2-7	TGCAGCGCTGAAGGGGAGTCTTCCTACGAGCAGTACTTC	CSAEGESSYEQYF
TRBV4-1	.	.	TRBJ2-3	TGCGCCAGCAGCCCCCACCGGACGGACACAGATACGCAGTATTTT	CASSPHRTDTDTQYF
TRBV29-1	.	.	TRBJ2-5	TGCAGCGCCCTAGCTACCGACGTGACCCAGTACTTC	CSALATDVTQYF
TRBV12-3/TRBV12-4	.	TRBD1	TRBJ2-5	TGTGCCAGCAGCGCTACAGGGGGGAAGGGAGAGACCCAGTACTTC	CASSATGGKGETQYF
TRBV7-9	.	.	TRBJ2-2	TGTGCCAGCAGCACGCTCTGGGACCTATCGAACACCGGGGAGCTGTTTTTT	CASSTLWDLSNTGELFF
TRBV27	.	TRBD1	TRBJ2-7	TGTGCCAGCAGTTTGGGACAGGCATACGAGAAGTACTTC	CASSLGQAYEKYF
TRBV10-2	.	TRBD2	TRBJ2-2	TGCGCCAGCTTAGCGGGGGGGCGGACCGGGGAGCTGTTTTTT	CASLAGGRTGELFF
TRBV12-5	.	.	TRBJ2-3	TGTGCTAGTGGCGACATACGGGGGAGCGCAGATACGCAGTATTTT	CASGDIRGSADTQYF
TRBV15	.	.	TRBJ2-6	TGTGCCACCAGCAGAGAAACAGGGCTAGGGGCCAACGTCCTGACTTTC	CATSRETGLGANVLTF
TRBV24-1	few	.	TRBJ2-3	TGTGCCACCAGTGATTTGAAGCGCGACACAGATACGCAGTATTTT	CATSDLKRDTDTQYF
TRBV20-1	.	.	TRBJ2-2	TGCAGTGCTAGCCCGGGGGCTTGGACCGGGGAGCTGTTTTTT	CSASPGAWTGELFF
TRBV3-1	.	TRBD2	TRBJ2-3	TGTGCCAGCAGCCAATCCCGGACTAGCGGGGGGCCGTACACAGATACGCAGTATTTT	CASSQSRTSGGPYTDTQYF
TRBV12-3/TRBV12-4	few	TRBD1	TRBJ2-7	TGTGCCAGCAGTTCAGGACAGGACACAGTGCAGTACTTC	CASSSGQDTVQYF
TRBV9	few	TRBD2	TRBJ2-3	TGTGCCAGCAGCGTAGATCTAGCGGGGGAGGCAGATACGCAGTATTTT	CASSVDLAGEADTQYF
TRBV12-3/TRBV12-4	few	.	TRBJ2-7	TGTGCCAGCAGTCCGGACGAATTGCACCCTTTCTACGAGCAGTACTTC	CASSPDELHPFYEQYF